This T cell receptor beta chain is drawn from a study of blood T cell repertoires in COVID-19. As for the study in general: PBMCs, B-cell-depleted T cells, or T cells were the source of the cDNA or gDNA that made up the material.

Per germline, CDR1 KGHSH and CDR2 LQKENI. This CDR3 region has 16 residues. V dropped 3 bases and J dropped 8 bases, with 22 bases sitting between them. Per the original data handling: Estimation of nucleated cell counts was performed using reference gene primer amplification. Sequencing was performed with immunoSEQ multiplex PCR; in TCRdb, only in-frame clones are kept and a portion is missing. V, J and clone size are those of that table, while D and trimming were read from the DNA. Of tens of thousands of clones in the sample, 80% are singletons; the top ten hold around 4.7%. This receptor was obtained from a woman in her 70s with acute or convalescent COVID-19. The source material was peripheral blood. The chain has TRBV18 and TRBJ1-2; D might be TRBD1 (6 bases). CDR3 in amino acids: CASSPPGTTGLGGYTF. For the CDR3, the DNA is TGTGCCAGCTCACCCCCAGGGACCACAGGGTTAGGGGGCTACACCTTC.